Listed here are 20 T cell receptor beta chains from one sample, sequenced in a study of blood T cells in healthy people across ages. With a J-beta primer mix and a sample-barcoded 5' primer, a second PCR ran roughly 6 to 11 cycles. TCRdb reanalysed the 5' RACE reads using MiXCR and keeps one entry per CDR3 protein. This table holds approximately 1.5 million distinct CDR3 sequences, 30% to 35% found once. The sequenced sample was blood. These receptors all stem from a woman between 25 and 40 years old in good health.

This clonotype was found a few times. The chain joins TRBV5-1 to TRBJ2-1; 7 bases are shared with TRBD2. This CDR3 region has 14 residues. V trimming: 4 bases; J trimming: 6 bases; junction bases outside the gene matches: 7. Per germline, CDR1 SGHRS and CDR2 YFSETQ. CDR3 sequence (DNA): TGCGCCAGCAGCACCGGGACTACCCCCAATGAGCAGTTCTTC. This codes for CASSTGTTPNEQFF. Filled out from reference TRBV5-1 and TRBJ2-1, the complete variable domain reads KAGVTQTPRYLIKTRGQQVTLSCSPISGHRSVSWYQQTPGQGLQFLFEYFSETQRNKGNFPGRFSGRQFSNSRSEMNVSTLELGDSALYLCASSTGTTPNEQFFGPGTRLTVL.

This clonotype occurred a few times. This chain connects TRBV4-1 to TRBJ2-2; D is undetermined. The germline V gene encodes CDR1 MGHRA and CDR2 YSYEKL. Trimming removed 6 bases at V and 2 bases at J, with 22 bases between. The CDR3 length is 18 residues. The CDR3 DNA reads as TGCGCCAGCAGTATCTTGGGCAGCCTCCACCGAAACACCGGGGAGCTGTTTTTT. This translates into CASSILGSLHRNTGELFF.

This clonotype turned up a few times. This chain uses TRBV3-1 with TRBJ1-4; no definite D call. Germline V gene lookup returns CDR1 LGHDT and CDR2 YNNKEL (reference sequence). CDR3 length: 16 amino acids. The V and J ends lost 0 bases and 8 bases respectively, with 16 bases between them. The CDR3 nucleotides are TGTGCCAGCAGCCAAGAAGTCCCCGGGCCATACGAAAAACTGTTTTTT. Protein sequence: CASSQEVPGPYEKLFF.

This clonotype turned up a few times. J is TRBJ1-2 and V is TRBV6-2 or TRBV6-3; D unclear. From germline, CDR1 is MNHEY and CDR2 SVGEGT. This CDR3 comprises 13 residues. The DNA for the CDR3 is TGTGCGGCTCGGTCGGCCGGCAACTATGGCTACACCTTC. Translating gives CAARSAGNYGYTF.

The V and J genes are TRBV25-1 and TRBJ1-4; the D is unclear. The germline CDR1 and CDR2 sequences are MGHDK and SYGVNS. V dropped 0 bases and J dropped 4 bases, with 6 bases sitting between them. This CDR3 is built from 14 residues. CDR3 region: CASSEYEGNEKLFF. The CDR3 coding sequence is TGTGCCAGCAGTGAATATGAGGGTAATGAAAAACTGTTTTTT.

The rearrangement joins TRBV12-3 or TRBV12-4 to TRBJ2-5; D perhaps matches TRBD2 (6 bases). TRBJ2-7 matches the DNA end more closely, so the J call is doubtful. CDR3 length: 16 amino acids. The CDR3 DNA is TGTGCCAGCAGTTTTCCCTCCTGGGACTTAGTAATCGAGCAGTACTTC. Translation gives CASSFPSWDLVIEQYF.

There are a few counts of this clonotype. This chain joins TRBV12-3 or TRBV12-4 and TRBJ2-3; 10 bases are a match to TRBD2. This CDR3 spans 15 amino acids. The trim removed 4 bases at V and 4 bases at J, leaving 5 bases unmatched. CDR3: CASSSSGSFADTQYF. In DNA, the CDR3 is TGTGCCAGCAGTTCTAGCGGGAGTTTCGCAGATACGCAGTATTTT.

This clonotype was observed many times. This sequence joins TRBV12-3 or TRBV12-4 and TRBJ2-5; D is undetermined. The CDR3 contains 16 residues. Trimming left V 2 bases short and J 1 base short, with 14 bases between. The CDR3 loop reads CASSLLATGPQETQYF. The CDR3 region has the DNA TGTGCCAGCAGTTTATTGGCCACCGGACCCCAAGAGACCCAGTACTTC.

The V call is TRBV4-1, the J call TRBJ1-2, with a tentative D call TRBD1 (5 bases). The CDR3 runs 17 residues. V lost 0 bases and J lost 4, with 18 bases in between. The germline CDR1 and CDR2 sequences are MGHRA and YSYEKL. This CDR3 is CASSQDSSRKGTYGYTF. The CDR3 DNA sequence: TGCGCCAGCAGCCAAGATTCGTCCCGGAAGGGGACCTATGGCTACACCTTC.

The chain combines TRBV27 with TRBJ2-4; TRBD2 matches at 14 bases. Germline CDR1 and CDR2: MNHEY and SMNVEV (reference sequence). The J segment lost 3 bases and the V segment lost 4 bases, leaving 11 bases of the junction unmatched. There are 19 residues in the CDR3. The CDR3 DNA is TGTGCCAGCAGTTCCTGGACTAGCGGGGGGCTGGGGGGCAAAAACATTCAGTACTTC. Translation: CASSSWTSGGLGGKNIQYF.

This clonotype occurred many times. The rearrangement links TRBV4-1 to TRBJ1-2, with TRBD1 as a possible D gene (6 bases). V dropped 2 bases and J dropped 4 bases, with 11 bases sitting between them. This CDR3 has 14 amino acids. The germline V gene has CDR1 MGHRA and CDR2 YSYEKL. CDR3 amino acids: CASSQSDRSYGYTF. The DNA of the CDR3 is TGCGCCAGCAGCCAATCTGACAGGAGCTATGGCTACACCTTC.

The V gene is TRBV7-6, the J gene TRBJ1-1; unclear D gene. Germline V gene data show CDR1 as SGHVS and CDR2 as FNYEAQ. V was cut by 5 bases and J by 1 base, with 11 bases left in between. CDR3 length: 14 amino acids. The CDR3 region is CASSNRAQNTEAFF. DNA for the CDR3: TGTGCCAGCAGCAACCGGGCCCAGAACACTGAAGCTTTCTTT.

This clonotype was counted only a few times. This rearrangement joins TRBV10-1 to TRBJ2-7; 7 bases line up with TRBD1. V was pared by 3 bases and J by 6 bases, with 5 bases of the junction left unmatched. The CDR3 runs 13 residues. From germline, CDR1 is WNHNN and CDR2 SYGVQD (reference sequence). CDR3 sequence reads: CASSEGGLGEQYF. Here the CDR3 DNA reads TGCGCCAGCAGTGAAGGGGGCCTAGGCGAGCAGTACTTC.

The sample holds one count of this clonotype. J is TRBJ2-7 and V is TRBV10-3; D is undetermined. The germline V gene encodes CDR1 ENHRY and CDR2 SYGVKD. The CDR3 has 11 residues. The V gene lost 3 bases and the J gene lost 7 bases, with 7 bases spanning the gap. The CDR3 DNA reads as TGTGCCATCAGTGATGTAGGTGAGCAGTACTTC. It specifies CAISDVGEQYF.

The chain has TRBV28 and TRBJ1-2; no clear D. Germline V lookup: CDR1 MDHEN, CDR2 SYDVKM. The CDR3 sequence is 12 residues long. Trimming took 2 bases from V and 13 from J, leaving 14 bases between them. Here the CDR3 DNA reads TGTGCCAGCAGTTTAAACGGAGTAATGGCCACCTTC. As protein: CASSLNGVMATF.

The rearrangement joins TRBV6-1 to TRBJ2-1; TRBD2 aligns across 7 bases. The V segment lost 6 bases and the J segment 7 bases; nucleotides outside the gene matches: 24. Germline values: CDR1 MNHNS, CDR2 SASEGT. The CDR3 consists of 19 residues. CDR3 protein: CASSTTYLRVPSGSNEQFF. The CDR3 DNA follows: TGTGCCAGCAGCACCACCTACTTACGAGTGCCTAGCGGCTCGAATGAGCAGTTCTTC.

The rearrangement links TRBV20-1 to TRBJ1-2, with D uncertain. The CDR3 has 13 amino acids. V was shortened by 3 bases and J by 5 bases, with 13 bases between the two germline ends. CDR1 is DFQATT and CDR2 is SNEGSKA in the germline V gene (reference sequence). The CDR3 bases are TGCAGTGCTAGTTTAGCGTCACGTTATGGCTACACCTTC. Protein product: CSASLASRYGYTF.

The J gene is TRBJ1-2, the V gene TRBV12-3 or TRBV12-4, with D perhaps TRBD1 (5 bases). The CDR3 loop spans 15 amino acids. The V end was cut by 8 bases, the J end by 7 bases, with 23 bases between. In DNA form, the CDR3 reads TGTGCCAGCGGGGCAGGGTTCCCCTTGGGGGTTGGCTACACCTTC. It is translated as CASGAGFPLGVGYTF.

The CDR3 spells CASSEQHSQPQHF. CDR3 bases: TGTGCCAGCAGTGAGCAGCACAGTCAGCCCCAGCATTTT. The rearrangement links TRBV6-1 to TRBJ1-5; D call uncertain. Germline loops: CDR1 MNHNS, CDR2 SASEGT. The CDR3 extends over 13 amino acids. Trimming stripped 3 bases from V and 6 bases from J, with 9 bases between.

This clonotype appeared a few times. The chain combines TRBV15 with TRBJ1-2; TRBD1 aligns across 8 bases. CDR3 length equals 13 residues. CDR1 LNHNV and CDR2 YYDKDF come from the germline V gene (reference sequence). V gave up 4 bases and J gave up 6 bases; unmatched junction bases: 4. The CDR3 DNA is TGTGCCACCAGCACCCGGACAGGGAATGGCTACACCTTC. This translates into CATSTRTGNGYTF.